The subject of this entry is one T cell receptor (beta chain). Its cognate antigen is unknown. The data are from a study of CD8 T cells in ankylosing spondylitis. Generation of TCR beta libraries employed quantitative 5'-RACE incorporating molecular barcodes. TCRdb re-derived calls from the 5' RACE reads in MiXCR, one entry per CDR3 protein. The sample comprises some 840,000 distinct CDR3 sequences, over 9.5% of which are singletons, and 0.45% to 0.6% rests with the top ten. The length of the CDR3 is 17 residues. In germline, CDR1 is MNHEY, CDR2 SVGEGT. The ends were cut back, 0 bases at V and 1 base at J, with 14 bases in the middle. Broader study findings: Disease-associated clones were CD8+ and fairly uncommon in peripheral blood. There were earlier reports of some motif variants in reactive arthritis synovial fluid and blood. Characteristic, it appeared, of ankylosing spondylitis blood was a TCR beta motif of fewer than 10 highly homologous variants.

The rearrangement links TRBV6-2 or TRBV6-3 to TRBJ2-3; no reliable D call. Material for sequencing was blood, either unsorted or a sorted T cell fraction (not recorded which). This receptor was obtained from a male donor with ankylosing spondylitis. CDR3 bases: TGTGCCAGCAGTTACTCGTCTAATGACCCTCGCACAGATACGCAGTATTTT. Its translation is CASSYSSNDPRTDTQYF.